These 25 T cell receptor beta chains originate from one sample sequenced in a study of T cells in Graves' hyperthyroidism and ophthalmopathy. The source material, RNA transcripts, was used to amplify TCR beta CDR3 regions. First-round RT-PCR with HTBI primers amplified the TCR CDR3 region. TCRdb processed the multiplex PCR reads anew with MiXCR; each CDR3 protein has one entry. Of about 210,000 distinct CDR3 sequences in the sample, 15% to 20% were seen once. The sample taken for sequencing was blood. These receptor sequences come from a man aged 45-60 years with Graves' hyperthyroidism.

V gene TRBV12-3 or TRBV12-4 combines with J gene TRBJ2-2; D uncertain. The CDR3 sequence is 14 residues long. Trimming took off 6 bases at V and 4 bases at J, with 12 bases between the two ends. The CDR3: CASRPSRFTGELFF. In DNA, the CDR3 is TGTGCCAGCAGGCCAAGCAGATTCACCGGGGAGCTGTTTTTT.

This clonotype was picked up many times. The V gene is TRBV20-1, the J gene TRBJ2-1, with 7 bases lining up with TRBD2. The germline CDR1 and CDR2 sequences are DFQATT and SNEGSKA (reference sequence). This CDR3 comprises 14 residues. V lost 3 bases and J lost 5; bases outside the gene matches: 7. The DNA of the CDR3 is TGCAGTGCTAGGTTTACTGCGGGAGACAATGAGCAGTTCTTC. Its translation is CSARFTAGDNEQFF.

This clonotype was seen many times. V and J are TRBV11-2 and TRBJ2-7; D might be TRBD1 (6 bases). This CDR3 region has 14 residues. Germline V gives CDR1 SGHAT, CDR2 FQNNGV. V was shortened by 2 bases and J by 2 bases, with 10 bases between the two germline ends. The CDR3 is CASSLLQGPYEQYF. Here the CDR3 DNA reads TGTGCCAGCAGCTTACTCCAGGGGCCCTACGAGCAGTACTTC.

This chain joins TRBV3-1 and TRBJ2-3, with 11 bases aligning to TRBD2. V lost 4 bases to trimming and J lost 2 bases; unmatched junction nucleotides: 2. Germline V CDR1 and CDR2: LGHDT, YNNKEL (reference sequence). This CDR3 contains 15 residues. The chain's CDR3 is CASSLLAGATDTQYF. CDR3 nucleotide sequence: TGTGCCAGCAGCCTACTAGCGGGAGCCACAGATACGCAGTATTTT.

This clonotype was seen at least ten times. The DNA of the CDR3 is TGTGCCAGCACTCCGACTAGCGGGAGAGCTGCCAGCTCCTACAATGAGCAGTTCTTC. This codes for CASTPTSGRAASSYNEQFF. The chain joins TRBV6-1 to TRBJ2-1; TRBD2 matches at 12 bases. The CDR3 loop spans 19 amino acids. From germline, CDR1 is MNHNS and CDR2 SASEGT. V gave up 7 bases and J gave up 0 bases; unmatched junction bases: 13.

This clonotype was counted a few times. The chain links TRBV4-2 to TRBJ2-7, with TRBD1 as a possible D gene (6 bases). CDR1 is LGHNA and CDR2 is YNFKEQ in the germline V gene. The CDR3 spans 13 residues. V lost 1 base to trimming and J lost 4 bases, with 8 bases between them. CDR3 residues: CASSQVQGYEQYF. The CDR3, as DNA: TGTGCCAGCAGCCAAGTCCAGGGGTACGAGCAGTACTTC.

This clonotype was seen repeatedly, ten times or more. In DNA form, the CDR3 reads TGTGCCAGCAGCTCCAGGAGGGCGGCCTACAATGAGCAGTTCTTC. Translation: CASSSRRAAYNEQFF. The rearrangement links TRBV7-9 to TRBJ2-1; a possible D gene is TRBD2 (6 bases). V shed 4 bases and J shed 2 bases, with 12 bases lying between them. Germline-derived CDR1 and CDR2 are SEHNR and FQNEAQ (reference sequence). The CDR3 sequence is 15 residues long.

This clonotype has more than one count but fewer than ten. The chain has TRBV7-9 and TRBJ1-1; D might be TRBD1 (6 bases). CDR3 length: 14 residues. The V gene's germline CDR1 is SEHNR and CDR2 FQNEAQ (reference sequence). V lost 2 bases and J lost 3, with 10 bases in between. The CDR3 spells CASSLSGVDTEAFF. The CDR3 coding sequence is TGTGCCAGCAGCTTATCAGGGGTTGACACTGAAGCTTTCTTT. Using reference TRBV7-9 and TRBJ1-1 for the parts outside the CDR3, the full variable domain is DTGVSQNPRHKITKRGQNVTFRCDPISEHNRLYWYRQTLGQGPEFLTYFQNEAQLEKSRLLSDRFSAERPKGSFSTLEIQRTEQGDSAMYLCASSLSGVDTEAFFGQGTRLTVV.

The chain links TRBV20-1 to TRBJ2-1, with 9 bases identical to TRBD2. V lost 0 bases and J lost 8; bases outside the gene matches: 8. CDR1 and CDR2 (germline): DFQATT, SNEGSKA (reference sequence). CDR3 length: 15 residues. This CDR3 is CSAREREGPEDEQFF. The CDR3 DNA sequence: TGCAGTGCTAGAGAGCGGGAGGGCCCGGAGGATGAGCAGTTCTTC.

This clonotype was seen repeatedly, ten times or more. The J gene is TRBJ2-7, the V gene TRBV6-1; D not resolved. Trimming cost V 10 bases and J 3 bases, with 7 bases left between them. The length of the CDR3 is 10 residues. Germline CDR1 reads MNHNS; CDR2 reads SASEGT. The CDR3 reads CANDNYEQYF. The DNA of the CDR3 is TGTGCCAACGACAACTACGAGCAGTACTTC.

The chain carries TRBV19 and TRBJ2-2; D unresolved. Germline CDR1 reads LNHDA; CDR2 reads SQIVND (reference sequence). The germline V and J ends were trimmed by 7 bases and 4 bases, with 19 bases remaining between them. The CDR3 totals 16 residues. CDR3 nucleotides: TGTGCCAGTAAGAGGCGGAAGAGCCGGAGCACCGGGGAGCTGTTTTTT. Translated, it gives CASKRRKSRSTGELFF. The full variable domain, with the rest looked up from reference TRBV19 and TRBJ2-2, is DGGITQSPKYLFRKEGQNVTLSCEQNLNHDAMYWYRQDPGQGLRLIYYSQIVNDFQKGDIAEGYSVSREKKESFPLTVTSAQKNPTAFYLCASKRRKSRSTGELFFGEGSRLTVL.

By share of the sample, this clonotype is medium-sized. V and J are TRBV28 and TRBJ2-1; TRBD2 aligns across 9 bases. CDR1 MDHEN and CDR2 SYDVKM come from the germline V gene. The V gene end was trimmed by 5 bases and the J gene end by 9 bases; junction bases not matched to a gene: 23. This CDR3 has 19 amino acids. The CDR3 DNA is TGTGCCAGCAGTCAAGACAGGGAGCCTACGGCTAGCGGGAAGGTTGAGCAGTTCTTC. Protein: CASSQDREPTASGKVEQFF.

This clonotype was detected a few times. The gene calls are TRBV27 and TRBJ2-5; no definite D call. Between the trimmed V and J ends, which lost 5 bases and 1 base, there was a span of 17 bases. The CDR3 has 16 amino acids. Germline assignment: CDR1 MNHEY and CDR2 SMNVEV (reference sequence). CDR3 in amino acids: CASSILPSATQETQYF. The CDR3 coding sequence is TGTGCCAGCAGTATACTCCCATCGGCCACCCAAGAGACCCAGTACTTC.

The rearrangement links TRBV7-2 to TRBJ2-4, with 7 nucleotides matching TRBD2. V shed 3 bases and J 7 bases; nucleotides not matched to a gene: 6. Germline CDR1 reads SGHTA; CDR2 reads FQGNSA. This CDR3 is 14 amino acids long. The CDR3 DNA reads TGTGCCAGCAGCTTCGGCGGGAGAGGCAACATTCAGTACTTC. Residues: CASSFGGRGNIQYF.

Regarding this clonotype: A much larger clone differs by one base, so this may be a read error. The chain uses TRBV5-5 and TRBJ2-5; D unclear. CDR1 and CDR2 (germline): SGHKS, YYEKEE (reference sequence). The V gene lost 6 bases and the J gene lost 5 bases, with 17 bases spanning the gap. The CDR3 is 14 amino acids. The CDR3 coding sequence is TGTGCCAGCAACTGGGGTTCTGGCAGCGAGACCCAGTACTTC. Protein: CASNWGSGSETQYF. Full variable domain (missing parts from reference TRBV5-5 and TRBJ2-5): DAGVTQSPTHLIKTRGQQVTLRCSPISGHKSVSWYQQVLGQGPQFIFQYYEKEERGRGNFPDRFSARQFPNYSSELNVNALLLGDSALYLCASNWGSGSETQYFGPGTRLLVL.

The chain combines TRBV20-1 with TRBJ1-6; TRBD1 matches at 7 bases. Germline V gives CDR1 DFQATT, CDR2 SNEGSKA (reference sequence). Germline trimming cut 0 bases from V and 4 bases from J; bases unmatched to any gene: 6. This CDR3 has 16 amino acids. The chain's CDR3 is CSARDPDRAYNSPLHF. In nucleotides, the CDR3 is TGCAGTGCTAGAGACCCCGACAGGGCTTATAATTCACCCCTCCACTTT.

About this clonotype itself: Given a much more abundant clone one base away, this may be a read error. The rearrangement links TRBV24-1 to TRBJ1-4, with D possibly being TRBD1 (5 bases). This CDR3 contains 14 residues. Germline V gives CDR1 KGHDR, CDR2 SFDVKD. CDR3: CATYPPGMNGKLFF. The CDR3 DNA sequence: TGTGCCACCTACCCCCCAGGGATGAATGGAAAACTGTTTTTT.

The table lists this clonotype with many counts. The chain uses TRBV20-1 and TRBJ2-7; D gene uncertain. There are 15 residues in the CDR3. The germline V gene has CDR1 DFQATT and CDR2 SNEGSKA (reference sequence). Trimming stripped 0 bases from V and 0 bases from J, with 12 bases between. The CDR3 loop is CSARDHQRSSYEQYF. CDR3 nucleotides: TGCAGTGCTAGAGATCACCAAAGGAGCTCCTACGAGCAGTACTTC.

This chain links TRBV25-1 with TRBJ2-1; 7 bases align to TRBD1. The CDR3 spans 13 residues. The germline gives CDR1 MGHDK, CDR2 SYGVNS. Trimming at V came to 4 bases and at J to 9 bases, leaving 6 bases not matched to a gene. CDR3 amino acids: CASSGQGVAEQFF. The CDR3 DNA sequence: TGTGCCAGCAGTGGACAGGGCGTTGCTGAGCAGTTCTTC. Based on the CDR3 plus reference TRBV25-1 and TRBJ2-1, the full variable domain is EADIYQTPRYLVIGTGKKITLECSQTMGHDKMYWYQQDPGMELHLIHYSYGVNSTEKGDLSSESTVSRIRTEHFPLTLESARPSHTSQYLCASSGQGVAEQFFGPGTRLTVL.

The sample holds many counts of this clonotype. This chain joins TRBV27 and TRBJ2-2; 7 bases line up with TRBD2. The CDR3 totals 15 residues. The germline gives CDR1 MNHEY, CDR2 SMNVEV (reference sequence). Germline trimming cut 4 bases from V and 7 bases from J; bases unmatched to any gene: 9. The CDR3 DNA is TGTGCCAGCAGTTATTGGGCGGAGCGGGGCGGGGAGCTGTTTTTT. Its translation is CASSYWAERGGELFF.

The J gene is TRBJ2-5, the V gene TRBV4-1; no reliable D call. In germline, CDR1 is MGHRA, CDR2 YSYEKL. CDR3 length: 15 amino acids. Trimming removed 4 bases at V and 4 bases at J, with 16 bases between. The CDR3: CASSLTLGRVETQYF. CDR3 nucleotide sequence: TGCGCCAGCAGCCTAACCCTAGGGCGAGTAGAGACCCAGTACTTC.

The chain couples TRBV6-1 to TRBJ2-2; D remains unclear. The V end lost 6 bases, the J end lost 8 bases, and 22 bases lay between the germline ends. CDR3 size: 16 residues. Germline V gene sequence: CDR1 MNHNS, CDR2 SASEGT. The CDR3 region has the DNA TGTGCCAGCAGCTCCAGCACAGTGGTAAAATTTGGGGAGCTGTTTTTT. It translates to CASSSSTVVKFGELFF.

This clonotype was seen ten or more times. V and J are TRBV3-1 and TRBJ2-7, with D maybe TRBD2 (6 bases). Germline V lookup: CDR1 LGHDT, CDR2 YNNKEL (reference sequence). The CDR3 is made up of 15 amino acids. The V end lost 3 bases, the J end lost 1 base, and 13 bases lay between the germline ends. The DNA of the CDR3 is TGTGCCAGCAGCCAGAAGGCGGGACCTTCCTACGAGCAGTACTTC. Translation gives CASSQKAGPSYEQYF.

In this sample, this clonotype turned up many times. This rearrangement joins TRBV12-3 or TRBV12-4 to TRBJ2-2, with a possible D match to TRBD2 (6 bases). The CDR3 runs to 15 residues. V was trimmed by 3 bases and J by 1 base, leaving 9 bases between them. This CDR3 reads CASSFAGRNTGELFF. CDR3 coding DNA: TGTGCCAGCAGTTTCGCGGGAAGGAACACCGGGGAGCTGTTTTTT.

This clonotype occurred many times. The V call is TRBV18, the J call TRBJ2-2, with 7 bases lining up with TRBD2. The CDR3 has 16 residues. The germline V gene encodes CDR1 KGHSH and CDR2 LQKENI. The junction had 10 bases not matched to a gene; V was cut back by 3 bases and J by 6 bases. The CDR3 DNA follows: TGTGCCAGCTCACCGGTCGGCGGGAGCTCTTCCGGGGAGCTGTTTTTT. This sequence encodes CASSPVGGSSSGELFF.